The entry below gives a single TCR beta chain sequence along with its context. What it recognizes is unknown. Germline CDR1 is LNHDA and CDR2 is SQIVND (reference sequence). The V end was cut by 3 bases, the J end by 0 bases, with 8 bases between. CDR3 size: 14 residues. TCRdb reprocessed the RT-PCR reads with MiXCR, giving one entry per CDR3 protein. Altogether about 540,000 distinct CDR3 sequences are present, around 15% being singletons, with the ten largest covering approximately 10%. This sample was included in a study of response to subunit inactivated influenza vaccine. Findings and caveats of the study: It was suggested by the authors that few new T cells are recruited by each seasonal influenza vaccination.

Sample: PBMCs from blood, taken 12 days after vaccination. This sequence originates from a man aged 45-65 years who received an inactivated influenza vaccine. This chain links TRBV19 with TRBJ1-2; possibly TRBD1 for D (5 bases). The CDR3 nucleotides read TGTGCCAGTAGTATGGACACTCCTAACTATGGCTACACCTTC. Translation gives CASSMDTPNYGYTF.